This TCR beta chain was sequenced during a study of T cell changes during pregnancy in multiple sclerosis. The CDR3 spans 12 residues. V was pared by 9 bases and J by 2 bases, with 10 bases between. The germline CDR1 and CDR2 sequences are MNHNS and SASEGT. Method: immunoSEQ multiplex PCR; TCRdb's copy keeps in-frame clones and lacks some. The sample shows roughly 35,000 clones, approximately 88% of them seen only once. This clone was found a few times. This rearrangement joins TRBV6-1 to TRBJ1-2; D might be TRBD1 (6 bases). Sequencing was performed on CD4+ T cells from peripheral blood mononuclear cells, taken before pregnancy. The receptor's source is a female donor with multiple sclerosis, enrolled in a pregnancy study. The CDR3 DNA follows: TGTGCCAGTGTCAGGGGCAACTATGGCTACACCTTC. It specifies CASVRGNYGYTF.